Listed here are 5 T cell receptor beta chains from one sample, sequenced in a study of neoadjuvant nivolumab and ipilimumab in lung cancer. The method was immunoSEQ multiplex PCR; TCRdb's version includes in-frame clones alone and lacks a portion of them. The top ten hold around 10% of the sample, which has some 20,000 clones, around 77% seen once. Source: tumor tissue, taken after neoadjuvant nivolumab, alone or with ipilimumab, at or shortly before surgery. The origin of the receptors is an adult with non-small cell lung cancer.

The CDR3 protein is CASSLSGSVGTGELFF. As DNA, the CDR3 is TGTGCCAGCAGTTTGAGCGGGTCCGTGGGCACCGGGGAGCTGTTTTTT. This sequence joins TRBV28 and TRBJ2-2; weak D call: TRBD2 (6 bases). Germline lookup yields CDR1 MDHEN and CDR2 SYDVKM. This CDR3 spans 16 amino acids. The germline V and J ends were trimmed by 3 bases and 4 bases, with 15 bases remaining between them.

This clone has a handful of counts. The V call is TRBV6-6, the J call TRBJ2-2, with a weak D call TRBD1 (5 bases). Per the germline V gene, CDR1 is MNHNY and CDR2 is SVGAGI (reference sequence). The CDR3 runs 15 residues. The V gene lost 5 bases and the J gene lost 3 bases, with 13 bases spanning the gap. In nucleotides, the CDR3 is TGTGCCAGCAGTCAGCTAAGGGGATACACCGGGGAGCTGTTTTTT. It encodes CASSQLRGYTGELFF.

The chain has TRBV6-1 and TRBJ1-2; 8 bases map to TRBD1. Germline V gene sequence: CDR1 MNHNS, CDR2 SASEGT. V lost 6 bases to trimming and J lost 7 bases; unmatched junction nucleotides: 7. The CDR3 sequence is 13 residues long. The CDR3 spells CASSLRQGSGYTF. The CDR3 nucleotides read TGTGCCAGCAGCCTAAGACAGGGGTCTGGCTACACCTTC.

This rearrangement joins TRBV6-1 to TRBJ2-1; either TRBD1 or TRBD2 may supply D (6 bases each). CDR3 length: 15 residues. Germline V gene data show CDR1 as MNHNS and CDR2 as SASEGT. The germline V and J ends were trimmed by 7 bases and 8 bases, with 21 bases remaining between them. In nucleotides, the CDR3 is TGTGCCAGCATCGAGGGGGGCTTTCGGGTCGATGAGCAGTTCTTC. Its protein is CASIEGGFRVDEQFF.

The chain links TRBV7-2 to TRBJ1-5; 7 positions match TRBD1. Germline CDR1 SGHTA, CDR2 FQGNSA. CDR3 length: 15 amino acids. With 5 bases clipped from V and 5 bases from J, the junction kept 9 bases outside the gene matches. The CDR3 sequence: CASSPGGDSYQPQHF. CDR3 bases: TGTGCCAGCAGCCCCGGAGGGGACAGTTATCAGCCCCAGCATTTT. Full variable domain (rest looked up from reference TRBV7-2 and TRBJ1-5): GAGVSQSPSNKVTEKGKDVELRCDPISGHTALYWYRQSLGQGLEFLIYFQGNSAPDKSGLPSDRFSAERTGGSVSTLTIQRTQQEDSAVYLCASSPGGDSYQPQHFGDGTRLSIL.